This T cell receptor beta chain was identified in a study of beta chain features in type 1 diabetes. Study information: Cell yields, age and gender were similar between patients and healthy donors.

The study reverse transcribed the entire isolated RNA, so it sequenced expressed TCRB transcripts. The table came from immunoSEQ multiplex PCR; TCRdb's copy has only in-frame clones and leaves some out. The sample has 300,000 to 350,000 clones; less than 15% are singletons. V lost 3 bases to trimming and J lost 9 bases, with 13 bases between them. Germline V CDR1 and CDR2: SGHRS, YFSETQ. The CDR3 is made up of 12 amino acids. This clone has a handful of counts. Its antigen is not identified. Findings of the study overall: Cells expressing TCR highly could be over-represented by cDNA sequencing. A closer apparent resemblance between naive, central memory and Treg TCRB repertoires was seen in patients than in healthy donors.

The chain combines TRBV5-1 with TRBJ2-7; the D is unclear. Sequenced: central memory CD4+ T cells from blood. The clonotype was recovered from a man under 40 in good health. As DNA, the CDR3 is TGCGCCAGCAGCTCCCCCGTCCCTAGGCAGTACGTC. It is translated as CASSSPVPRQYV.